The present T cell receptor (beta chain) was sequenced within a study of radiotherapy plus CTLA-4 blockade in lung cancer listed by TCRdb under 2018. About the investigation overall: Objective responses occurred in roughly 19% of enrolled patients, and 30% to 35% achieved disease control. What the study reported, not specific to this receptor: After treatment with radiotherapy and ipilimumab, TCR clones that came from tumors expanded in the peripheral blood. Early dynamic changes in blood T cell clones, together with increased serum interferon-beta after radiation, were reported as the strongest predictors of response.

The study evaluated CTLA-4 blockade (ipilimumab) given together with focal radiation therapy in patients who had chemo-refractory metastatic non-small-cell lung cancer. Library preparation used the immunoSEQ multiplex PCR assay. This is the immuneACCESS table as TCRdb keeps it, with only in-frame sequences that have V and J called. A part of the clones is gone; compared with another copy, unresolved V genes explain less than half, and the rest is unexplained. The sample records around 100,000 clones, 70% to 85% of which are singletons. About 3.3% of the sample is in the top ten clones. Looking up the germline V gene yields CDR1 SGDLS and CDR2 YYNGEE. The cysteine opens and the phenylalanine closes a CDR3 of 14 amino acids. Just the 42-base CDR3 DNA is kept, in frame starting at base 1. The V end gives up 5 bases and the J end 11 bases, leaving 11 bases in the junction not matched to a gene. Points on this clone: Its antigen remains undetermined. Per-nucleotide qualities are absent, and no much larger clonotype sits a single base away.

The rearranged segments are TRBV9 and TRBJ2-5; the central 11 bases match TRBD1. Specimen: peripheral blood, collected from a patient treated with radiotherapy plus ipilimumab. The origin of this receptor is a human donor with non-small cell lung cancer that progressed on radiotherapy plus ipilimumab. Some clones in this sample may be carry-over from other donors' samples. Here the CDR3 is given as CASSYGQGAGEQYF. The bases read TGTGCCAGCAGTTATGGACAGGGGGCAGGTGAGCAGTACTTC.